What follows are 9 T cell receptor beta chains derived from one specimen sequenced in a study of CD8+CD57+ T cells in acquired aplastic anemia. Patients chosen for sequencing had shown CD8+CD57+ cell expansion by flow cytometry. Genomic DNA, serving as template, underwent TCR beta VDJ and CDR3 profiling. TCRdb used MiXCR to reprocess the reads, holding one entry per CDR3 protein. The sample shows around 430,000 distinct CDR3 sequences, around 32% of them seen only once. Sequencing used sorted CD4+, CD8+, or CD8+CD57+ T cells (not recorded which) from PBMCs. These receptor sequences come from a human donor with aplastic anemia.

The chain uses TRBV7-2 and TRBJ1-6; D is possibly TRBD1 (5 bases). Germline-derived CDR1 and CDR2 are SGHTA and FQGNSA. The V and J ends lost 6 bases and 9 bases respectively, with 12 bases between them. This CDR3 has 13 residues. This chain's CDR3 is CASSPGFTSPLHF. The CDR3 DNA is TGTGCCAGCAGTCCAGGGTTTACTTCACCCCTCCACTTT. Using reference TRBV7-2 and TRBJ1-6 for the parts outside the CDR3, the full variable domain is GAGVSQSPSNKVTEKGKDVELRCDPISGHTALYWYRQSLGQGLEFLIYFQGNSAPDKSGLPSDRFSAERTGGSVSTLTIQRTQQEDSAVYLCASSPGFTSPLHFGNGTRLTVT.

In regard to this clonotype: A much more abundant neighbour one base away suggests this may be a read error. Here the CDR3 reads CASSFARDYEQYF. The CDR3 nucleotides read TGTGCCAGCAGCTTTGCCAGAGATTACGAGCAGTACTTC. The chain combines TRBV7-6 with TRBJ2-7; D remains unclear. Germline CDR1 is SGHVS and CDR2 is FNYEAQ. The length of the CDR3 is 13 residues. Trimming removed 3 bases from V and 4 bases from J, with 10 bases in between.

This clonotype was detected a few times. CDR3 residues: CATSDPGGGLAARGSTGELFF. CDR3 DNA sequence: TGTGCCACCAGTGATCCCGGAGGGGGACTAGCGGCAAGAGGAAGCACCGGGGAGCTGTTTTTT. The genes are TRBV24-1 and TRBJ2-2; 11 nucleotides match TRBD2. This CDR3 contains 21 residues. The V and J ends lost 3 bases and 4 bases, in that order; junction bases with no gene match: 18. CDR1 and CDR2 (germline): KGHDR, SFDVKD.

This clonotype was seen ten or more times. The CDR3 DNA sequence: TGCGCCAGCAGCGCGGATCTAAATCAGCCCCAGCATTTT. Encoded protein: CASSADLNQPQHF. The chain combines TRBV5-1 with TRBJ1-5; D ambiguous. Germline V gene sequence: CDR1 SGHRS, CDR2 YFSETQ. The CDR3 has 13 amino acids. The V and J ends lost 4 bases and 4 bases respectively, with 9 bases between them.

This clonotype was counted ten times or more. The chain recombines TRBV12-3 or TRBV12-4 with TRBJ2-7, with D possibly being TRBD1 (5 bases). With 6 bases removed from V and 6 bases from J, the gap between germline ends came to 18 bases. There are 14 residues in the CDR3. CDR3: CASRRSSQGAEQYF. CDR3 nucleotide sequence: TGTGCCAGCAGAAGGTCATCGCAAGGGGCCGAGCAGTACTTC.

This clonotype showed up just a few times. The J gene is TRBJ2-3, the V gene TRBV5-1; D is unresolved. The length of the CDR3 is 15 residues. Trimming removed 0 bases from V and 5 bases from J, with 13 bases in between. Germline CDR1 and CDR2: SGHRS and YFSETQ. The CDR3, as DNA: TGCGCCAGCAGCTTGGAAGGCAGAGAACTAGATACGCAGTATTTT. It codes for CASSLEGRELDTQYF.

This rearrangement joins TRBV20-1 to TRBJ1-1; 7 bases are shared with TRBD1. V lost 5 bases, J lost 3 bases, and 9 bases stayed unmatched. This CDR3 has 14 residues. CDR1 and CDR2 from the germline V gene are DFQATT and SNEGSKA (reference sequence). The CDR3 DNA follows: TGCAGTGCTCGAATAGGGGGCGCAGACACTGAAGCTTTCTTT. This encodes CSARIGGADTEAFF.

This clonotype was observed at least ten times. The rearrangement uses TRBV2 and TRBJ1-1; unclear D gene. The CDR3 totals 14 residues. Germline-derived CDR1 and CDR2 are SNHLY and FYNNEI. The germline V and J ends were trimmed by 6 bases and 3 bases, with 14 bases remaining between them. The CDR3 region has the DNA TGTGCCAGCAGGGGTGCTCGAATAGACACTGAAGCTTTCTTT. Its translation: CASRGARIDTEAFF.

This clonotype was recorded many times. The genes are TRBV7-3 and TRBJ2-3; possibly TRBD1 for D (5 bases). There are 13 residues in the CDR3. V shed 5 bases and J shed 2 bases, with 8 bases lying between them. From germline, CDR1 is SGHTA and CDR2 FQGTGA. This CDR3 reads CASSPQATDTQYF. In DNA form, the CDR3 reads TGTGCCAGCAGCCCACAGGCCACAGATACGCAGTATTTT.